Below, 24 T cell receptor beta chains from the same sample are listed, as sequenced in a study of graft-versus-host responses after intestinal transplantation. Profiled with immunoSEQ multiplex PCR; TCRdb holds only in-frame clones, not every one. The repertoire holds 35,000 to 40,000 clones, around 94% seen once, with approximately 0.71% in the top ten. The sample here was PBMCs, taken 16 days after intestinal transplant. These receptors all stem from a human patient who received an intestinal transplant, so some T cells may come from the graft donor.

The rearrangement joins TRBV7-2 to TRBJ1-4; tentatively, D is TRBD1 (6 bases). The germline V and J ends were trimmed by 1 base and 5 bases, with 20 bases remaining between them. CDR3 length equals 18 residues. Germline values: CDR1 SGHTA, CDR2 FQGNSA. CDR3 in amino acids: CASSLVVAGDSLNEKLFF. In DNA form, the CDR3 reads TGTGCCAGCAGCTTAGTGGTGGCAGGGGACTCACTAAATGAAAAACTGTTTTTT.

This clone was observed a single time. This chain links TRBV28 with TRBJ1-3; tentatively, D is TRBD1 (5 bases). This CDR3 is built from 18 residues. The V and J ends lost 8 bases and 0 bases respectively, with 23 bases between them. Germline loops: CDR1 MDHEN, CDR2 SYDVKM. CDR3 nucleotides: TGTGCCAGCTGCTGCCCTTACCACAGGCGGCACTCTGGAAACACCATATATTTT. Its protein is CASCCPYHRRHSGNTIYF.

The J gene is TRBJ1-4, the V gene TRBV27, with D hard to call. CDR1 and CDR2 from the germline V gene are MNHEY and SMNVEV (reference sequence). This CDR3 is built from 13 residues. The V end lost 2 bases, the J end lost 7 bases, and 8 bases lay between the germline ends. The CDR3 DNA is TGTGCCAGCAGTTTAATGGCAGCTGAAAAACTGTTTTTT. Translation: CASSLMAAEKLFF.

The rearrangement joins TRBV28 to TRBJ1-3; D remains unclear. The CDR3 sequence is 16 residues long. Trimming left V 8 bases short and J 0 bases short, with 17 bases between. Germline CDR1 MDHEN, CDR2 SYDVKM. As DNA, the CDR3 is TGTGCCAGCGCCCAGGCAAAAGGAGCCTCTGGAAACACCATATATTTT. It encodes CASAQAKGASGNTIYF.

The genes are TRBV13 and TRBJ2-7; 10 nucleotides align to TRBD2. J gave up 3 bases and V 4 bases, and 3 bases lay outside the gene matches. The CDR3 sequence is 14 residues long. Germline CDR1 is PRHDT and CDR2 is FYEKMQ (reference sequence). The CDR3 region has the DNA TGTGCCAGCAGCTCTAGCGGGAGTGGCTACGAGCAGTACTTC. This sequence encodes CASSSSGSGYEQYF.

This chain links TRBV10-2 with TRBJ1-2; D gene unclear. The germline V gene has CDR1 WSHSY and CDR2 SAAADI. The CDR3 is made up of 14 amino acids. With 3 bases removed from V and 7 bases from J, the gap between germline ends came to 15 bases. CDR3 bases: TGCGCCAGCAGTGACAGGATCTGGATAGGTGGCTACACCTTC. Protein product: CASSDRIWIGGYTF.

This sequence joins TRBV19 and TRBJ2-5, with 11 bases matching TRBD1. The J call may be faulty, since TRBJ2-7 better matches the DNA end. Germline lookup yields CDR1 LNHDA and CDR2 SQIVND (reference sequence). The CDR3 has 14 residues. This CDR3 is CASSSGTGGYEQYF. DNA for the CDR3: TGTGCCAGTAGTTCCGGGACAGGGGGCTACGAGCAGTACTTC.

This clone has only one observation. This chain links TRBV27 with TRBJ1-3; D not certain. CDR3 length: 12 amino acids. The germline V gene encodes CDR1 MNHEY and CDR2 SMNVEV (reference sequence). The V end lost 7 bases, the J end lost 0 bases, and 4 bases lay between the germline ends. CDR3 in amino acids: CASTDSGNTIYF. The DNA of the CDR3 is TGTGCCAGCACGGACTCTGGAAACACCATATATTTT.

V and J are TRBV27 and TRBJ2-1, with 11 bases fitting TRBD2. The CDR3 sequence is 15 residues long. With 7 bases clipped from V and 9 bases from J, the junction kept 11 bases outside the gene matches. Germline CDR1 MNHEY, CDR2 SMNVEV (reference sequence). CDR3 coding DNA: TGTGCCAGCACCCAAGAGACTAGCGGGATAGGTGAGCAGTTCTTC. Amino acid sequence: CASTQETSGIGEQFF.

The sample holds a few counts of this clone. The V call is TRBV13, the J call TRBJ1-1, with D possibly matching TRBD1 (5 bases). The germline V gene has CDR1 PRHDT and CDR2 FYEKMQ (reference sequence). The CDR3 loop spans 14 amino acids. Deletions cut 8 bases from V and 3 bases from J, with 16 bases between. CDR3 protein: CASGVRGRDTEAFF. The CDR3 nucleotides are TGTGCCAGCGGGGTTAGGGGACGGGACACTGAAGCTTTCTTT.

This chain links TRBV7-9 with TRBJ1-1; the match to TRBD1 covers 7 bases. V gave up 4 bases and J gave up 2 bases; unmatched junction bases: 10. The CDR3 contains 16 residues. CDR1 and CDR2 from the germline V gene are SEHNR and FQNEAQ (reference sequence). In DNA form, the CDR3 reads TGTGCCAGCAGCTCGATCCAGACAGGGCCAAACACTGAAGCTTTCTTT. The encoded protein is CASSSIQTGPNTEAFF.

V gene TRBV19 combines with J gene TRBJ1-2, with TRBD1 as a possible D gene (6 bases). This CDR3 contains 18 residues. The germline gives CDR1 LNHDA, CDR2 SQIVND (reference sequence). Deletions cut 3 bases from V and 3 bases from J, with 23 bases between. CDR3 region: CASSIMVGTPIFYYGYTF. CDR3 sequence (DNA): TGTGCCAGTAGTATCATGGTCGGGACACCAATATTTTACTATGGCTACACCTTC.

This clone appeared once. V usage is TRBV21-1 and J usage is TRBJ2-5. Judging by the DNA end, TRBJ2-7 fits better; the J call may be wrong. TRBV21-1 counts as a pseudogene. This CDR3 has 16 amino acids. The CDR3: CASSSPGHWDSYEQYF. The CDR3 DNA follows: TGTGCCAGCAGCAGCCCGGGACACTGGGACTCCTACGAGCAGTACTTC.

The chain uses TRBV9 and TRBJ2-7; either TRBD1 or TRBD2 may supply D (5 bases each). This CDR3 comprises 14 residues. V shed 0 bases and J shed 3 bases, with 10 bases lying between them. The germline gives CDR1 SGDLS, CDR2 YYNGEE. The CDR3 protein is CASSVGGANYEQYF. The CDR3 region has the DNA TGTGCCAGCAGCGTAGGAGGGGCGAACTACGAGCAGTACTTC.

This clone was recorded once. This chain connects TRBV6-5 to TRBJ2-4; unclear D gene. V was clipped by 8 bases and J by 5 bases, with 13 bases between them. From germline, CDR1 is MNHEY and CDR2 SVGAGI. There are 13 residues in the CDR3. CDR3 residues: CASHRDTQNIQYF. The CDR3 coding sequence is TGTGCCAGCCACAGAGACACCCAAAACATTCAGTACTTC.

The chain employs TRBV2 and TRBJ2-1; 13 bases fit TRBD2. The CDR3 covers 15 residues. V shed 6 bases, J shed 3 bases, and the junction held 2 bases outside the gene matches. Germline CDR1 SNHLY, CDR2 FYNNEI. The CDR3, as DNA: TGTGCCAGCAGCGGACTAGCGGGGGACTACAATGAGCAGTTCTTC. It specifies CASSGLAGDYNEQFF.

The chain couples TRBV28 to TRBJ2-2; tentatively, D is TRBD1 (5 bases). Germline V gene lookup returns CDR1 MDHEN and CDR2 SYDVKM. Trimming pared 3 bases from V and 2 bases from J, leaving 7 bases between. The CDR3 consists of 14 residues. CDR3 DNA sequence: TGTGCCAGCAGTTTCACAGGAAACACCGGGGAGCTGTTTTTT. Amino acid sequence: CASSFTGNTGELFF.

The chain joins TRBV6-1 to TRBJ2-3; TRBD1 is a possible D gene (5 bases). V lost 8 bases to trimming and J lost 2 bases, with 14 bases between them. The length of the CDR3 is 14 residues. CDR1 is MNHNS and CDR2 is SASEGT in the germline V gene. The CDR3 here is CASPSRGNTDTQYF. As DNA, the CDR3 is TGTGCCAGCCCCTCAAGGGGTAACACAGATACGCAGTATTTT.

V usage is TRBV6-1 and J usage is TRBJ2-7, with 14 bases identical to TRBD2. V lost 7 bases to trimming and J lost 5 bases; unmatched junction nucleotides: 1. The CDR3 runs to 13 residues. Germline V gene data show CDR1 as MNHNS and CDR2 as SASEGT. The CDR3 DNA follows: TGTGCCAGCACGGGACTAGCGGGAGACGAGCAGTACTTC. Its protein is CASTGLAGDEQYF.

The chain employs TRBV6-5 and TRBJ2-5; D possibly matches TRBD1 or TRBD2 (6 bases each). The germline CDR1 and CDR2 sequences are MNHEY and SVGAGI. CDR3 length equals 13 residues. Trimming took 2 bases from V and 5 from J, leaving 9 bases between them. CDR3 nucleotide sequence: TGTGCCAGCAGTTACAGGGGGGTCGAGACCCAGTACTTC. As protein: CASSYRGVETQYF.

The chain is built from TRBV7-3 and TRBJ1-2; a possible D gene is TRBD1 (6 bases). Per the germline V gene, CDR1 is SGHTA and CDR2 is FQGTGA. The CDR3 is made up of 14 amino acids. Trimming pared 4 bases from V and 5 bases from J, leaving 14 bases between. DNA of the CDR3: TGTGCCAGCAGCTGGCGGGGGCCCGCGTATGGCTACACCTTC. This gives the protein CASSWRGPAYGYTF.

The rearrangement uses TRBV9 and TRBJ1-3, with D tentatively TRBD1 (5 bases). This CDR3 is built from 16 residues. The V end was cut by 0 bases, the J end by 3 bases, with 13 bases between. CDR1 and CDR2 from the germline V gene are SGDLS and YYNGEE. The CDR3 reads CASSVGAGYFGNTIYF. CDR3 DNA sequence: TGTGCCAGCAGCGTAGGGGCAGGGTACTTTGGAAACACCATATATTTT.

V is TRBV5-5 and J is TRBJ2-1; TRBD1 aligns across 7 bases. The germline gives CDR1 SGHKS, CDR2 YYEKEE (reference sequence). The CDR3 extends over 14 amino acids. V was pared by 1 base and J by 3 bases, with 1 base of the junction left unmatched. The CDR3 coding sequence is TGTGCCAGCAGCTTGACAGGGGTCTACAATGAGCAGTTCTTC. Residues: CASSLTGVYNEQFF.

In its sample, this clone was seen once. The gene calls are TRBV20-1 and TRBJ2-5, with D unclear. The CDR3 is made up of 11 amino acids. V was trimmed by 3 bases and J by 2 bases, leaving 4 bases between them. Germline loops: CDR1 DFQATT, CDR2 SNEGSKA (reference sequence). CDR3 in amino acids: CSASLQETQYF. The CDR3 DNA reads TGCAGTGCTAGCTTACAAGAGACCCAGTACTTC.